The 17 T cell receptor beta chains reported below all come from one sample, sequenced in a study of blood T cell repertoires in COVID-19. Sequencing used immunoSEQ multiplex PCR; TCRdb keeps in-frame clones, though not all of them. The table records around 150,000 clones, almost 80% of them present only once. Sequenced sample: peripheral blood. All receptors derive from a man between 60 and 70 years old who had recovered from COVID-19.

The chain is built from TRBV6-6 and TRBJ2-7, with TRBD2 identical over 8 bases. Unmatched junction bases numbered 3, after V lost 2 bases and J lost 3 bases. This CDR3 is 14 amino acids long. CDR1 and CDR2 (germline): MNHNY, SVGAGI (reference sequence). The CDR3 protein is CASSYRGGFYEQYF. DNA for the CDR3: TGTGCCAGCAGTTACCGGGGGGGGTTCTACGAGCAGTACTTC.

This clone was found once. Written as DNA, the CDR3 is TGTGCCATCAGGGGAGATACTGAAGCTTTCTTT. Translating it yields CAIRGDTEAFF. The J gene is TRBJ1-1, the V gene TRBV10-3, with unresolved D. CDR1 is ENHRY and CDR2 is SYGVKD in the germline V gene. This CDR3 region has 11 residues. With 6 bases removed from V and 5 bases from J, the gap between germline ends came to 7 bases.

The CDR3, as DNA: TGTGCCATCAGTGAGACAGGGATACGTGGAAACACCATATATTTT. Protein: CAISETGIRGNTIYF. The rearrangement uses TRBV10-3 and TRBJ1-3; TRBD1 might be the D (6 bases). Per the germline V gene, CDR1 is ENHRY and CDR2 is SYGVKD. The CDR3 has 15 amino acids. The V end was cut by 2 bases, the J end by 3 bases, with 11 bases between.

The J gene is TRBJ2-4, the V gene TRBV3-1 (or the pseudogene TRBV3-2); no clear D. Germline values: CDR1 LGHDT, CDR2 YNNKEL (reference sequence). The CDR3 totals 15 residues. V was trimmed by 0 bases and J by 0 bases, leaving 6 bases between them. CDR3 loop: CASSQERIAKNIQYF. The CDR3 DNA reads as TGTGCCAGCAGCCAAGAGCGTATAGCCAAAAACATTCAGTACTTC.

V and J are TRBV3-1 (or the pseudogene TRBV3-2) and TRBJ2-7; 9 nucleotides match TRBD2. The CDR3 extends over 14 amino acids. V gave up 4 bases and J gave up 2 bases; unmatched junction bases: 3. CDR1 and CDR2 (germline): LGHDT, YNNKEL (reference sequence). The CDR3 reads CASSRLAGAYEQYF. DNA of the CDR3: TGTGCCAGCAGCCGATTAGCGGGAGCCTACGAGCAGTACTTC.

CDR3 region: CASSQGTGGPQETQYF. The DNA of the CDR3 is TGCGCCAGCAGCCAAGGGACAGGGGGCCCTCAAGAGACCCAGTACTTC. The chain recombines TRBV4-3 with TRBJ2-5; TRBD1 matches at 11 bases. Germline CDR1 LGHNA, CDR2 YSLEER. The CDR3 is 16 residues long. Losses at the gene ends were 1 base for V and 2 bases for J; bases not matched to a gene: 3.

By frequency in the sample, this clone is medium-sized. V and J are TRBV9 and TRBJ2-1; 9 bases are shared with TRBD2. Germline V CDR1 and CDR2: SGDLS, YYNGEE. Trimming cost V 4 bases and J 6 bases; bases outside gene matches: 8. This CDR3 is built from 15 residues. The CDR3 region is CASSLGAGGSNEQFF. CDR3 DNA sequence: TGTGCCAGCAGCCTAGGGGCGGGAGGGAGCAATGAGCAGTTCTTC.

This clone occurred once. CDR3 amino acids: CASSDLLAGDLDEQYF. Written as DNA, the CDR3 is TGTGCCAGCAGTGACTTACTAGCGGGAGATCTTGACGAGCAGTACTTC. The chain carries TRBV14 and TRBJ2-7; 11 nucleotides align to TRBD2. Losses at the gene ends were 6 bases for V and 5 bases for J; bases not matched to a gene: 12. The length of the CDR3 is 16 residues. Germline CDR1 SGHDN, CDR2 FVKESK.

This clone was detected only once. The V gene is TRBV30, the J gene TRBJ1-1, with D perhaps TRBD1 (5 bases). The CDR3 spans 16 residues. The germline V gene has CDR1 GTSNPN and CDR2 SVGIG (reference sequence). Trimming cost V 4 bases and J 5 bases, with 23 bases left between them. CDR3 sequence (DNA): TGTGCCTGGACTACAAAAAGCGGGACTCTCCGGACTGAAGCTTTCTTT. This sequence encodes CAWTTKSGTLRTEAFF.

This clone was detected only a few times. This rearrangement joins TRBV25-1 to TRBJ2-2; D is undetermined. There are 14 residues in the CDR3. V shed 3 bases and J shed 3 bases, with 8 bases lying between them. Per the germline V gene, CDR1 is MGHDK and CDR2 is SYGVNS. CDR3 in amino acids: CASSEADYTGELFF. Written as DNA, the CDR3 is TGTGCCAGCAGTGAGGCAGATTACACCGGGGAGCTGTTTTTT.

As for this clone: Other DNA sequences in the same sample also yield this CDR3. DNA for the CDR3: TGTGCCAGCAGCTTGGCGGGTTCCTATGGCTACACCTTC. Amino acids: CASSLAGSYGYTF. The chain couples TRBV5-6 to TRBJ1-2; D unclear. V was shortened by 0 bases and J by 4 bases, with 7 bases between the two germline ends. The length of the CDR3 is 13 residues. CDR1 is SGHDT, CDR2 YYEEEE, per germline.

The chain joins TRBV13 to TRBJ2-3; the match to TRBD2 covers 12 bases. Germline CDR1 is PRHDT and CDR2 is FYEKMQ (reference sequence). The CDR3 covers 16 residues. Losses at the gene ends were 5 bases for V and 5 bases for J; bases not matched to a gene: 8. The CDR3 region has the DNA TGTGCCAGCAGCGCCCCCACGGGACTAGCGGGAGATACGCAGTATTTT. Protein: CASSAPTGLAGDTQYF.

V usage is TRBV6-6 and J usage is TRBJ2-7; unclear D gene. Trimming removed 7 bases at V and 4 bases at J, with 17 bases between. CDR3 length equals 14 residues. In germline, CDR1 is MNHNY, CDR2 SVGAGI (reference sequence). DNA of the CDR3: TGTGCCAGCAAAACCGCCGCAGGTCGTTACGAGCAGTACTTC. Translating gives CASKTAAGRYEQYF.

The rearrangement links TRBV29-1 to TRBJ2-3, with D unclear. Germline V CDR1 and CDR2: SQVTM, ANQGSEA. CDR3 length equals 14 residues. The V end was cut by 4 bases, the J end by 0 bases, with 11 bases between. CDR3 residues: CSVGLLTSTDTQYF. CDR3 DNA sequence: TGCAGCGTTGGACTCCTAACTAGCACAGATACGCAGTATTTT.

This clone was picked up one time. The CDR3 region has the DNA TGCGCCAGCACCCAGGGACAGGGGTCCATCACTGAAGCTTTCTTT. It encodes CASTQGQGSITEAFF. The chain uses TRBV5-1 and TRBJ1-1, with 10 bases fitting TRBD1. The CDR3 sequence is 15 residues long. Trimming at V came to 6 bases and at J to 4 bases, leaving 9 bases not matched to a gene. CDR1 is SGHRS and CDR2 is YFSETQ in the germline V gene.

The chain recombines TRBV28 with TRBJ1-5; 8 nucleotides align to TRBD1. After removal of 4 bases from V and 0 bases from J, the junction contained 11 bases not matched to a gene. The CDR3 loop spans 18 amino acids. The germline V gene has CDR1 MDHEN and CDR2 SYDVKM. This CDR3 reads CASSSPGQDWYSNQPQHF. CDR3 coding DNA: TGTGCCAGCAGTTCCCCGGGACAGGACTGGTATAGCAATCAGCCCCAGCATTTT.

This clone was observed at least ten times. This rearrangement joins TRBV24-1 to TRBJ2-2; 9 nucleotides line up with TRBD1. The CDR3 extends over 16 amino acids. Germline values: CDR1 KGHDR, CDR2 SFDVKD. Trimming at V came to 7 bases and at J to 7 bases, leaving 12 bases not matched to a gene. The CDR3 region is CATRSPGQGLGGELFF. Here the CDR3 DNA reads TGTGCCACCAGAAGTCCGGGACAGGGATTAGGCGGGGAGCTGTTTTTT.